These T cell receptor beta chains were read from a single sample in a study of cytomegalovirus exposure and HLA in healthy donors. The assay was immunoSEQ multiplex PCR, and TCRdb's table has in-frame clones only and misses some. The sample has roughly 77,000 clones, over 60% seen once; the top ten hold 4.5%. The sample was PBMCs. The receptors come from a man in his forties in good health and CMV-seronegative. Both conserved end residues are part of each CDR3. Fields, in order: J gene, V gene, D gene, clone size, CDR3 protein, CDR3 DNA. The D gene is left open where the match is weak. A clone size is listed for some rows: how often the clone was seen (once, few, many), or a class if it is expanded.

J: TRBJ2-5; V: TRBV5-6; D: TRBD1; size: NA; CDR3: CASSLERGQGSQETQYF; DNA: TGTGCCAGCAGCTTGGAAAGAGGACAGGGTTCCCAAGAGACCCAGTACTTC
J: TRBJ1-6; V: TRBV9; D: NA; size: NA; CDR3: CASSAGGNSPLHF; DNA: TGTGCCAGCTCCGCGGGGGGTAATTCACCCCTCCACTTT
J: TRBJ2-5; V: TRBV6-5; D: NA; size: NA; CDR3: CASSRPGGQETQYF; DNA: TGTGCCAGCAGTCGCCCCGGGGGCCAAGAGACCCAGTACTTC
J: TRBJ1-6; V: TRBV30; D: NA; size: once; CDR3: CAWRIRPQPLHF; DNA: TGTGCCTGGAGGATCAGGCCTCAACCCCTCCACTTT
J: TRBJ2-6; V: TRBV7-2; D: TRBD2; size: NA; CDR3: CASSSLPPGLSSGANVLTF; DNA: TGTGCCAGCAGCTCGCTTCCTCCGGGACTAAGCTCTGGGGCCAACGTCCTGACTTTC
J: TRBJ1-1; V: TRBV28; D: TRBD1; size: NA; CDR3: CASSLPGGKGTEAFF; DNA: TGTGCCAGCAGTCTCCCAGGGGGGAAAGGTACTGAAGCTTTCTTT
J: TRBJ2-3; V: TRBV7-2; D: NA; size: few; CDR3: CASSLRGAKGPDTQYF; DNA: TGTGCCAGCAGCTTACGCGGGGCCAAGGGCCCAGATACGCAGTATTTT
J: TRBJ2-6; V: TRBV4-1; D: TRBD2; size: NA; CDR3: CASSQDTSAGSSGANVLTF; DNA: TGCGCCAGCAGCCAAGATACTAGCGCCGGGAGCTCTGGGGCCAACGTCCTGACTTTC
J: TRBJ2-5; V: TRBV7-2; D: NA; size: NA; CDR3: CASSPYGQTQYF; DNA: TGTGCCAGCAGCCCTTATGGGCAGACCCAGTACTTC
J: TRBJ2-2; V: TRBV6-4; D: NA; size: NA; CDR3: CASSDRVNTGELFF; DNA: TGTGCCAGCAGTGACCGGGTGAACACCGGGGAGCTGTTTTTT
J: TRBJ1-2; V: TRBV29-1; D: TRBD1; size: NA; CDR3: CSVGTGWYGYTF; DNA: TGCAGCGTTGGGACAGGGTGGTATGGCTACACCTTC
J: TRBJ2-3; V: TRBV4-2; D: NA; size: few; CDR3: CASSQDLVRVVAGTDTQYF; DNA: TGTGCCAGCAGCCAAGATCTGGTTCGGGTGGTAGCGGGCACAGATACGCAGTATTTT
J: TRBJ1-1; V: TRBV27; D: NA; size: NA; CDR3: CASSSGRGGMNTEAFF; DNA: TGTGCCAGCAGTTCAGGAAGGGGGGGAATGAACACTGAAGCTTTCTTT
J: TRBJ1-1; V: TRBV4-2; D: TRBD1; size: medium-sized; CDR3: CASSQVGQGTEAFF; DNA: TGTGCCAGCAGCCAAGTGGGACAGGGGACTGAAGCTTTCTTT
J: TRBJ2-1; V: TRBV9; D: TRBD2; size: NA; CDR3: CASSIGTSGHNEQFF; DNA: TGTGCCAGCAGTATTGGGACTAGCGGGCACAATGAGCAGTTCTTC
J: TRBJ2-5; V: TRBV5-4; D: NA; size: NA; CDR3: CASSLVAEETQYF; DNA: TGTGCCAGCAGCTTGGTGGCGGAAGAGACCCAGTACTTC
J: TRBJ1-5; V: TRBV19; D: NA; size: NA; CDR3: CASMEVGQPQHF; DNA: TGTGCCAGTATGGAGGTGGGGCAGCCCCAGCATTTT
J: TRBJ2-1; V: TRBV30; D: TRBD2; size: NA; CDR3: CAWRSAGDSYNEQFF; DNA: TGTGCCTGGAGGTCAGCGGGAGACTCCTACAATGAGCAGTTCTTC
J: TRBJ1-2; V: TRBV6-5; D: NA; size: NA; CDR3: CASSYGGQGNYGYTF; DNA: TGTGCCAGCAGTTACGGCGGGCAGGGGAACTATGGCTACACCTTC
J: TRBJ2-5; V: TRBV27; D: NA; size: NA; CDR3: CASSLSGLEAGWKTQYF; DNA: TGTGCCAGCAGTTTATCGGGTTTAGAGGCAGGGTGGAAGACCCAGTACTTC
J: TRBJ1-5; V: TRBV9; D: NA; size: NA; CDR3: CASSVEGAQPQHF; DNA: TGTGCCAGCAGCGTAGAAGGAGCGCAGCCCCAGCATTTT
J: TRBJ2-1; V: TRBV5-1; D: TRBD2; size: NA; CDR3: CASKVAGDPYNEQFF; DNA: TGCGCCAGCAAAGTAGCGGGAGACCCATACAATGAGCAGTTCTTC
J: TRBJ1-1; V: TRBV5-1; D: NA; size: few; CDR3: CASSIEGAEAFF; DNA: TGCGCCAGCAGCATCGAAGGGGCTGAAGCTTTCTTT
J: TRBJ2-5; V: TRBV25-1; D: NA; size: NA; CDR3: CASTPGLETQYF; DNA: TGTGCCAGCACCCCAGGGTTGGAGACCCAGTACTTC
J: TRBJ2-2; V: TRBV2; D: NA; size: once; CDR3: CASSEAGLGAGELFF; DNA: TGTGCCAGCAGTGAAGCGGGCCTAGGGGCCGGGGAGCTGTTTTTT
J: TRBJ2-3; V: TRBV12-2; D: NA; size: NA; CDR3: CASRGAVTDTQYF; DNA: TGTGCAAGTAGGGGCGCGGTGACAGATACGCAGTATTTT
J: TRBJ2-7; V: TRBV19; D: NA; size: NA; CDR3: CASSIAGGHNYEQYF; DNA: TGTGCCAGTAGTATAGCGGGGGGCCACAACTACGAGCAGTACTTC
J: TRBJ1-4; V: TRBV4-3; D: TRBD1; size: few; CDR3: CASSQGRQGDNEKLFF; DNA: TGCGCCAGCAGCCAAGGAAGACAGGGAGATAATGAAAAACTGTTTTTT
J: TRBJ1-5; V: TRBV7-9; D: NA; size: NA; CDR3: CASSFEGSNQPQHF; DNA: TGTGCCAGCAGCTTTGAGGGAAGCAATCAGCCCCAGCATTTT
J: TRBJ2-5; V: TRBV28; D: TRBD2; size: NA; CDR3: CASSFGTSKQETQYF; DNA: TGTGCCAGCAGTTTTGGGACTAGCAAACAAGAGACCCAGTACTTC
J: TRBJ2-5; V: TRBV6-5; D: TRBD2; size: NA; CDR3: CASSSIGREEKTQYF; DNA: TGTGCCAGCAGTTCGATTGGGCGGGAGGAGAAGACCCAGTACTTC
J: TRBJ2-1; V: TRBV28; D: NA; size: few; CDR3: CASSETYQQFF; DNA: TGTGCCAGCAGTGAAACTTACCAACAGTTCTTC
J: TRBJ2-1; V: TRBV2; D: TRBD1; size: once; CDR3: CASRGQGAWEQFF; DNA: TGTGCCAGCAGGGGACAGGGGGCGTGGGAGCAGTTCTTC
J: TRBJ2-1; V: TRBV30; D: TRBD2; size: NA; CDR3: CAWSRVAGGYEQFF; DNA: TGTGCCTGGAGTCGAGTAGCGGGAGGGTACGAGCAGTTCTTC
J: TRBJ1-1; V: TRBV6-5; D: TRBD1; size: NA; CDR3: CASRGQYYTEAFF; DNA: TGTGCCAGCAGGGGACAGTACTACACTGAAGCTTTCTTT
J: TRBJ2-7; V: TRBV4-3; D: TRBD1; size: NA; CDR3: CASSKDRGLLEQYF; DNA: TGCGCCAGCAGCAAGGACAGGGGGCTGCTCGAGCAGTACTTC
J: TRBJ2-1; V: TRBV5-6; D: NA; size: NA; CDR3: CASSSSVMSSYNEQFF; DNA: TGTGCCAGCAGCTCTAGCGTGATGAGCTCCTACAATGAGCAGTTCTTC
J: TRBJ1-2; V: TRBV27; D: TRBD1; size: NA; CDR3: CASSLDRVGGYTF; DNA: TGTGCCAGCAGTTTAGACAGGGTGGGAGGCTACACCTTC
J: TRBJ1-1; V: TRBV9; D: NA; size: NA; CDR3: CASSVGGAKNTEAFF; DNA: TGTGCCAGCAGCGTAGGGGGAGCGAAGAACACTGAAGCTTTCTTT
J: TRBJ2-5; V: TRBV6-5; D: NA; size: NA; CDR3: CASSYSGGDQETQYF; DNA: TGTGCCAGCAGTTACTCGGGCGGGGACCAAGAGACCCAGTACTTC
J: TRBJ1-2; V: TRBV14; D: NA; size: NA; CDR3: CASSPGGDGYTF; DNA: TGTGCCAGCAGCCCTGGAGGGGACGGCTACACCTTC
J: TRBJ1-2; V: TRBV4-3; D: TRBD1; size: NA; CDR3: CASSPGQGGYGYTF; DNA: TGCGCCAGCAGCCCCGGACAGGGGGGTTACGGCTACACCTTC